The clone carrying this T cell receptor (beta chain) was counted a few times. The ends were cut back, 3 bases at V and 5 bases at J, with 23 bases in the middle. The V gene's germline CDR1 is SGHDN and CDR2 FVKESK. The CDR3 totals 17 residues. The entry originates in a study of identical twins. It was template switching that added a universal primer site, and there were unique molecular identifiers on the cDNA. In TCRdb, the 5' RACE reads were re-called with MiXCR into one record per CDR3 protein. The sample includes some 790,000 distinct CDR3 sequences, about 20% of them seen just once. The same data also contributed to another study, on T cells expressing NK-cell markers. That investigation notes: The authors sequenced eight donors, of whom seven were HCMV-seropositive and one was seronegative.

The TCR sequence derives from a woman aged 18-30 years in good health. The chain joins TRBV14 to TRBJ2-7; D perhaps matches TRBD1 (6 bases). Sequenced: PBMCs. DNA of the CDR3: TGTGCCAGCAGCCATATCGTCAAGGGCAGGGGTATCCACGAGCAGTACTTC. Residues: CASSHIVKGRGIHEQYF.